Following are 13 T cell receptor beta chains from one sample sequenced in a study of blood T cell repertoires in COVID-19. Method: immunoSEQ multiplex PCR; TCRdb's copy keeps in-frame clones and lacks some. The sample has around 390,000 clones, about 83% seen once; the top ten hold 10%. What was sequenced was PBMCs or T cells enriched from blood (not recorded which). These receptors originate from a woman aged 45-65 years who had recovered from COVID-19.

This rearrangement joins TRBV10-3 to TRBJ2-7; D may be TRBD1 (5 bases). The CDR3 is made up of 12 amino acids. Trimming removed 3 bases from V and 7 bases from J, with 10 bases in between. CDR1 ENHRY and CDR2 SYGVKD come from the germline V gene. The CDR3 sequence: CAISDRAGEQYF. The CDR3 DNA reads as TGTGCCATCAGTGACAGGGCTGGGGAGCAGTACTTC.

The V call is TRBV5-1, the J call TRBJ1-1; 9 nucleotides match TRBD1. The CDR3 spans 16 residues. V lost 3 bases and J lost 3; bases outside the gene matches: 9. Germline V lookup: CDR1 SGHRS, CDR2 YFSETQ. For the CDR3, the DNA is TGCGCCAGCAGCTCGGGACAGGGCGCATCGGACACTGAAGCTTTCTTT. Translation gives CASSSGQGASDTEAFF.

V gene TRBV29-1 combines with J gene TRBJ1-6; possibly TRBD1 for D (6 bases). Between the trimmed V and J ends, which lost 7 bases and 2 bases, there was a span of 18 bases. Germline V lookup: CDR1 SQVTM, CDR2 ANQGSEA. The CDR3 runs 16 residues. CDR3 coding DNA: TGCAGCGAATCATACAGGGAGCCTACCTATAATTCACCCCTCCACTTT. It yields the protein CSESYREPTYNSPLHF.

In its sample, this clone was seen once. The chain employs TRBV21-1 and TRBJ1-2; TRBD1, the D gene given by the table, was not confirmed from the DNA. TRBV21-1 is a pseudogene. The CDR3 has 16 residues. CDR3 sequence reads: CASSKGRQPANYGYTF. In DNA, the CDR3 is TGTGCCAGCAGCAAAGGACGACAACCAGCTAACTATGGCTACACCTTC.

The V and J genes are TRBV4-2 and TRBJ1-5; D not certain. Germline CDR1 and CDR2: LGHNA and YNFKEQ. The CDR3 covers 14 residues. The germline V and J ends were trimmed by 4 bases and 9 bases, with 16 bases remaining between them. The chain's CDR3 is CASSPGLEYLPQHF. The CDR3 DNA sequence: TGTGCCAGCAGCCCTGGACTGGAATACTTGCCCCAGCATTTT.

The V call is TRBV7-9, the J call TRBJ2-2, with D possibly TRBD2 on 6 matching bases. This CDR3 contains 15 residues. Trimming stripped 7 bases from V and 6 bases from J, with 18 bases between. CDR1 SEHNR and CDR2 FQNEAQ come from the germline V gene (reference sequence). Here the CDR3 DNA reads TGTGCCAGCATTAGAGGGACTTTGATTTCCGGGGAGCTGTTTTTT. Translated, it gives CASIRGTLISGELFF.

The chain carries TRBV25-1 and TRBJ1-3, with D perhaps TRBD1 (5 bases). CDR1 and CDR2 (germline): MGHDK, SYGVNS. The V end was cut by 4 bases, the J end by 8 bases, with 27 bases between. This CDR3 has 18 residues. The CDR3 nucleotides read TGTGCCAGCAGTGGGGGCACGACGGGGTTAACTTGGGGGGACACCATATATTTT. Translating it yields CASSGGTTGLTWGDTIYF.

The chain has TRBV2 and TRBJ2-7; weak D call: TRBD1 (5 bases). The CDR3 spans 13 residues. Germline V CDR1 and CDR2: SNHLY, FYNNEI. The V and J ends lost 2 bases and 6 bases respectively, with 11 bases between them. CDR3 in DNA: TGTGCCAGCAGTGAAATCAGGGTTGGCGAGCAGTACTTC. This sequence encodes CASSEIRVGEQYF.

In its sample, this clone was seen a few times. The V and J genes are TRBV2 and TRBJ1-5; D uncertain. CDR3 length: 13 amino acids. The germline V and J ends were trimmed by 4 bases and 4 bases, with 8 bases remaining between them. Germline CDR1 SNHLY, CDR2 FYNNEI. The DNA of the CDR3 is TGTGCCAGCAGTGCCTTAGAGAATCAGCCCCAGCATTTT. Translation gives CASSALENQPQHF.

The chain has TRBV5-1 and TRBJ1-6; 7 bases align to TRBD1. The CDR3 loop spans 15 amino acids. V lost 4 bases to trimming and J lost 5 bases; unmatched junction nucleotides: 6. Germline V gene lookup returns CDR1 SGHRS and CDR2 YFSETQ. CDR3 bases: TGCGCCAGCAGCACTCAGGACAGGCATAATTCACCCCTCCACTTT. This gives the protein CASSTQDRHNSPLHF.

The rearrangement uses TRBV7-2 and TRBJ2-7, with 13 bases lining up with TRBD2. With 5 bases clipped from V and 3 bases from J, the junction kept 4 bases outside the gene matches. The CDR3 spans 15 residues. Germline CDR1 reads SGHTA; CDR2 reads FQGNSA. CDR3 DNA sequence: TGTGCCAGCAGCGCAGGGACTAGCGGGGTCTACGAGCAGTACTTC. Protein sequence: CASSAGTSGVYEQYF.

The V gene is TRBV27, the J gene TRBJ2-7; D might be TRBD1 (6 bases). In germline, CDR1 is MNHEY, CDR2 SMNVEV (reference sequence). Trimming removed 7 bases at V and 1 base at J, with 20 bases between. The CDR3 spans 16 residues. The CDR3 DNA sequence: TGTGCCAGCAAAATGGTCGGAGGCAGGGGATCCTACGAGCAGTACTTC. It specifies CASKMVGGRGSYEQYF.

V and J are TRBV19 and TRBJ2-3, with a possible D match to TRBD2 (5 bases). Per the germline V gene, CDR1 is LNHDA and CDR2 is SQIVND (reference sequence). The CDR3 contains 15 residues. V was trimmed by 3 bases and J by 4 bases, leaving 14 bases between them. The CDR3 protein is CASSIIGPGADTQYF. The CDR3, as DNA: TGTGCCAGTAGTATTATTGGCCCCGGGGCAGATACGCAGTATTTT.